Listed here are 30 T cell receptor beta chains from one sample, sequenced in a study of T cell repertoires in cytomegalovirus infection. These receptors are not linked to any known antigen. Each CDR3 protein is one row after TCRdb ran MiXCR on the reads. The table lists more than 250,000 distinct CDR3 sequences, around 25% of them singletons. This specimen was cultured PBMCs, taken from culture after CMV antigen stimulation. Source of these receptors: a human donor in good health (CMV status not recorded). Some clones in this sample may be carry-over from other donors' samples.

This clonotype was recorded at least ten times. V and J are TRBV7-2 and TRBJ2-7; 8 nucleotides align to TRBD2. CDR1 SGHTA and CDR2 FQGNSA come from the germline V gene. Unmatched junction bases numbered 9, after V lost 2 bases and J lost 3 bases. The CDR3 sequence is 16 residues long. CDR3 in DNA: TGTGCCAGCAGCTTACCAGCCGGGACTAGAAACTACGAGCAGTACTTC. It is translated as CASSLPAGTRNYEQYF.

The chain employs TRBV7-9 and TRBJ2-5; TRBD2 might be the D (6 bases). The CDR3 has 16 residues. The V and J ends lost 5 bases and 1 base respectively, with 17 bases between them. Germline V lookup: CDR1 SEHNR, CDR2 FQNEAQ (reference sequence). CDR3 bases: TGTGCCAGCAGCCCGTTGGCGGGGAGCACCCAAGAGACCCAGTACTTC. Residues: CASSPLAGSTQETQYF.

The chain joins TRBV28 to TRBJ2-7; D uncertain. This CDR3 is built from 11 residues. The V end was cut by 6 bases, the J end by 3 bases, with 6 bases between. CDR1 is MDHEN and CDR2 is SYDVKM in the germline V gene. The CDR3 protein is CASRINYEQYF. In DNA form, the CDR3 reads TGTGCCAGCAGGATAAACTACGAGCAGTACTTC. Combining the CDR3 with reference TRBV28 and TRBJ2-7 gives the whole variable domain DVKVTQSSRYLVKRTGEKVFLECVQDMDHENMFWYRQDPGLGLRLIYFSYDVKMKEKGDIPEGYSVSREKKERFSLILESASTNQTSMYLCASRINYEQYFGPGTRLTVT.

V is TRBV20-1 and J is TRBJ1-1; the D is unclear. The CDR3 is 11 residues long. Trimming removed 4 bases from V and 3 bases from J, with 6 bases in between. Germline CDR1 DFQATT, CDR2 SNEGSKA (reference sequence). The CDR3 is CSAKADTEAFF. CDR3 coding DNA: TGCAGTGCTAAAGCGGACACTGAAGCTTTCTTT.

The J gene is TRBJ1-1, the V gene TRBV10-3; D gene uncertain. From germline, CDR1 is ENHRY and CDR2 SYGVKD. The CDR3 covers 12 residues. The V end was cut by 2 bases, the J end by 4 bases, with 5 bases between. This CDR3 reads CAISELGTEAFF. CDR3 in DNA: TGTGCCATCAGTGAGCTGGGCACTGAAGCTTTCTTT.

The J gene is TRBJ2-5, the V gene TRBV28; 8 positions match TRBD1. The CDR3 has 15 residues. Germline CDR1 is MDHEN and CDR2 is SYDVKM. V lost 4 bases and J lost 5; bases outside the gene matches: 9. This CDR3 reads CASSSPTGDSETQYF. The DNA for the CDR3 is TGTGCCAGCAGTTCCCCGACAGGGGATAGCGAGACCCAGTACTTC.

Concerning this clonotype itself: This may arise from a read error, as a much more abundant clone is one base away. This rearrangement joins TRBV11-2 to TRBJ2-1; a weak D match, TRBD2 (5 bases). This CDR3 region has 16 residues. Germline CDR1 reads SGHAT; CDR2 reads FQNNGV. Trimming pared 4 bases from V and 9 bases from J, leaving 22 bases between. The CDR3 sequence is CASSSLTRGSDFEQFF. CDR3 in DNA: TGTGCCAGCAGCTCTTTAACTAGAGGGAGTGATTTTGAGCAGTTCTTC.

This clonotype was found many times. This chain joins TRBV7-2 and TRBJ2-5, with TRBD2 as a possible D gene (6 bases). CDR1 SGHTA and CDR2 FQGNSA come from the germline V gene. The CDR3 has 17 residues. The V end lost 5 bases, the J end lost 6 bases, and 25 bases lay between the germline ends. CDR3 sequence reads: CASSRQAGAGGEKTQYF. The DNA of the CDR3 is TGTGCCAGCAGCCGACAAGCCGGGGCCGGAGGGGAAAAGACCCAGTACTTC. Together with reference TRBV7-2 and TRBJ2-5, the CDR3 gives the full variable domain: GAGVSQSPSNKVTEKGKDVELRCDPISGHTALYWYRQSLGQGLEFLIYFQGNSAPDKSGLPSDRFSAERTGGSVSTLTIQRTQQEDSAVYLCASSRQAGAGGEKTQYFGPGTRLLVL.

This clonotype has more than one count but fewer than ten. The chain joins TRBV11-2 to TRBJ2-3; D is undetermined. Germline V gives CDR1 SGHAT, CDR2 FQNNGV. CDR3 length: 15 amino acids. Trimming took off 0 bases at V and 1 base at J, with 8 bases between the two ends. The CDR3 loop reads CASSLDRRRTDTQYF. The DNA for the CDR3 is TGTGCCAGCAGCTTAGATCGAAGGCGCACAGATACGCAGTATTTT.

This chain uses TRBV19 with TRBJ2-3, with D possibly being TRBD1 (5 bases). Trimming took off 5 bases at V and 0 bases at J, with 12 bases between the two ends. Germline CDR1 is LNHDA and CDR2 is SQIVND (reference sequence). CDR3 length equals 15 residues. The chain's CDR3 is CASSWGLTSTDTQYF. CDR3 in DNA: TGTGCCAGTAGTTGGGGCTTAACTAGCACAGATACGCAGTATTTT.

The chain combines TRBV11-2 with TRBJ2-5; weak D call: TRBD2 (6 bases). V was pared by 0 bases and J by 4 bases, with 15 bases between. The germline V gene has CDR1 SGHAT and CDR2 FQNNGV. The CDR3 is 16 residues long. The CDR3 spells CASSLDGGGAVETQYF. The CDR3 coding sequence is TGTGCCAGCAGCTTAGATGGCGGAGGGGCGGTAGAGACCCAGTACTTC.

Ten or more counts support this clonotype. The V and J genes are TRBV7-2 and TRBJ1-2; the D is unclear. This CDR3 has 13 amino acids. Trimming shortened V by 8 bases and J by 0 bases, and 10 bases separated the two germline ends. The V gene's germline CDR1 is SGHTA and CDR2 FQGNSA. The CDR3 coding sequence is TGTGCCAGCGCGAGCACCGCTAACTATGGCTACACCTTC. Its protein product is CASASTANYGYTF.

This clonotype was counted many times. The rearrangement links TRBV7-2 to TRBJ1-5; the match to TRBD1 covers 8 bases. The V and J ends lost 5 bases and 2 bases, in that order; junction bases with no gene match: 8. Germline V gives CDR1 SGHTA, CDR2 FQGNSA. The length of the CDR3 is 16 residues. CDR3 DNA: TGTGCCAGCAGCCCCCGGACAGGGCAGGGCAATCAGCCCCAGCATTTT. Translating gives CASSPRTGQGNQPQHF.

The chain employs TRBV5-1 and TRBJ1-4, with D perhaps matching TRBD1 (6 bases). CDR1 and CDR2 from the germline V gene are SGHRS and YFSETQ. The CDR3 sequence is 16 residues long. The V gene lost 1 base and the J gene lost 8 bases, with 18 bases spanning the gap. The CDR3 reads CASSLLPGGGGEKLFF. Here the CDR3 DNA reads TGCGCCAGCAGCTTGCTCCCAGGAGGGGGTGGCGAAAAACTGTTTTTT.

The table lists this clonotype with a few counts. The chain carries TRBV28 and TRBJ2-1; TRBD2 is a possible D gene (6 bases). The CDR3 runs 14 residues. Germline assignment: CDR1 MDHEN and CDR2 SYDVKM. Trimming pared 5 bases from V and 4 bases from J, leaving 12 bases between. The DNA for the CDR3 is TGTGCCAGCAGTGGGGGACTGGAATACAATGAGCAGTTCTTC. It yields the protein CASSGGLEYNEQFF.

This clonotype was seen ten or more times. The J gene is TRBJ2-5, the V gene TRBV11-2; tentatively, D is TRBD1 or TRBD2 (5 bases each). Looked up from germline, CDR1 is SGHAT and CDR2 is FQNNGV. V lost 2 bases and J 4 bases, leaving 14 bases between the germline ends. The CDR3 is 15 residues long. The CDR3 here is CASSLYPVGAETQYF. The CDR3 DNA is TGTGCCAGCAGCTTATACCCCGTCGGGGCAGAGACCCAGTACTTC. Combining the CDR3 with reference TRBV11-2 and TRBJ2-5 gives the whole variable domain EAGVAQSPRYKIIEKRQSVAFWCNPISGHATLYWYQQILGQGPKLLIQFQNNGVVDDSQLPKDRFSAERLKGVDSTLKIQPAKLEDSAVYLCASSLYPVGAETQYFGPGTRLLVL.

The chain links TRBV6-5 to TRBJ1-2; unclear D gene. Per germline, CDR1 MNHEY and CDR2 SVGAGI. The CDR3 covers 14 residues. V lost 0 bases and J lost 2, with 7 bases in between. The CDR3 DNA reads as TGTGCCAGCAGTTACTCGAAGACGAACTATGGCTACACCTTC. Its protein product is CASSYSKTNYGYTF.

This clonotype came up many times. The V call is TRBV7-2, the J call TRBJ2-3; TRBD2 matches 8 bases. This CDR3 region has 16 residues. The ends lost 5 bases at V and 1 base at J; junction bases unmatched: 8. Per the germline V gene, CDR1 is SGHTA and CDR2 is FQGNSA. The CDR3 spells CASSPGLERGTDTQYF. CDR3 coding DNA: TGTGCCAGCAGCCCGGGACTAGAACGGGGCACAGATACGCAGTATTTT.

The chain has TRBV27 and TRBJ2-2; D uncertain. CDR1 is MNHEY and CDR2 is SMNVEV in the germline V gene (reference sequence). The CDR3 length is 15 residues. Trimming took off 2 bases at V and 3 bases at J, with 10 bases between the two ends. CDR3 region: CASSLRDGYTGELFF. The DNA of the CDR3 is TGTGCCAGCAGTTTACGAGACGGCTACACCGGGGAGCTGTTTTTT.

This clonotype was observed many times. The chain links TRBV7-2 to TRBJ1-1; perhaps TRBD1 as D (5 bases). The germline V gene encodes CDR1 SGHTA and CDR2 FQGNSA. The V end was cut by 0 bases, the J end by 0 bases, with 11 bases between. CDR3 length equals 16 residues. Written as DNA, the CDR3 is TGTGCCAGCAGCTTAGCGGGAGGACACCTGAACACTGAAGCTTTCTTT. Its translation is CASSLAGGHLNTEAFF.

In its sample, this clonotype was seen a few times. V usage is TRBV12-3 or TRBV12-4 and J usage is TRBJ1-3, with unresolved D. This CDR3 region has 14 residues. V was trimmed by 2 bases and J by 0 bases, leaving 5 bases between them. The DNA for the CDR3 is TGTGCCAGCAGTTTACGTTCCTCTGGAAACACCATATATTTT. Translation: CASSLRSSGNTIYF.

This clonotype was observed a few times. This chain joins TRBV11-2 and TRBJ2-1; TRBD2 aligns across 9 bases. Germline CDR1 and CDR2: SGHAT and FQNNGV. CDR3 length equals 13 residues. Trimming cost V 2 bases and J 8 bases; bases outside gene matches: 1. This CDR3 is CASSLLAGYEQFF. The CDR3 nucleotides are TGTGCCAGCAGCTTACTAGCGGGATATGAGCAGTTCTTC.

This clonotype was counted between two and nine times. The V gene is TRBV6-1, the J gene TRBJ1-1, with a weak D call TRBD1 (6 bases). The CDR3 spans 16 residues. Between the trimmed V and J ends, which lost 2 bases and 1 base, there was a span of 14 bases. Germline values: CDR1 MNHNS, CDR2 SASEGT. The chain's CDR3 is CASSELRGHQNTEAFF. In nucleotides, the CDR3 is TGTGCCAGCAGTGAACTAAGGGGACACCAGAACACTGAAGCTTTCTTT.

This clonotype appeared a few times. This chain joins TRBV9 and TRBJ1-6; TRBD1 agrees at 10 bases. Germline V gene lookup returns CDR1 SGDLS and CDR2 YYNGEE. The CDR3 is 15 residues long. Trimming cost V 0 bases and J 6 bases; bases outside gene matches: 0. In nucleotides, the CDR3 is TGTGCCAGCAGCGTAGGGACAGGGGGTAATTCACCCCTCCACTTT. Translated: CASSVGTGGNSPLHF.

As to this clonotype: The junction departs from the called germline gene at one end, perhaps through a read error. The gene calls are TRBV7-2 and TRBJ1-2, with D uncertain. CDR1 is SGHTA, CDR2 FQGNSA, per germline. This CDR3 region has 13 residues. CDR3 DNA sequence: TGTGCCAGCACCTTAGACTCCTTGGGGGGCTACACCTTC. Protein: CASTLDSLGGYTF. Full variable domain (missing parts from reference TRBV7-2 and TRBJ1-2): GAGVSQSPSNKVTEKGKDVELRCDPISGHTALYWYRQSLGQGLEFLIYFQGNSAPDKSGLPSDRFSAERTGGSVSTLTIQRTQQEDSAVYLCASTLDSLGGYTFGSGTRLTVV.

This clonotype has ten or more counts. The chain combines TRBV19 with TRBJ1-2; D remains unclear. Germline V gene lookup returns CDR1 LNHDA and CDR2 SQIVND (reference sequence). V was shortened by 6 bases and J by 0 bases, with 11 bases between the two germline ends. The CDR3 runs 14 residues. The CDR3 bases are TGTGCCAGTAGAAAACAACCGTCTAACTATGGCTACACCTTC. Amino acids: CASRKQPSNYGYTF.

This clonotype was seen a few times. The chain employs TRBV28 and TRBJ2-3, with 9 bases that match TRBD2. V was pared by 4 bases and J by 3 bases, with 8 bases of the junction left unmatched. Per germline, CDR1 MDHEN and CDR2 SYDVKM. This CDR3 contains 16 residues. CDR3 protein: CASSSPSSGITDTQYF. In nucleotides, the CDR3 is TGTGCCAGCAGTTCTCCTTCTAGCGGGATAACAGATACGCAGTATTTT. The whole variable domain, filled in from reference TRBV28 and TRBJ2-3, reads DVKVTQSSRYLVKRTGEKVFLECVQDMDHENMFWYRQDPGLGLRLIYFSYDVKMKEKGDIPEGYSVSREKKERFSLILESASTNQTSMYLCASSSPSSGITDTQYFGPGTRLTVL.

The CDR3 loop is CASSVLAGPNTGELFF. The DNA of the CDR3 is TGTGCCAGCAGCGTTCTAGCGGGGCCGAACACCGGGGAGCTGTTTTTT. J is TRBJ2-2 and V is TRBV9; 9 bases agree with TRBD2. The CDR3 runs to 16 residues. Germline CDR1 and CDR2: SGDLS and YYNGEE. The ends lost 2 bases at V and 0 bases at J; junction bases unmatched: 2.

This clonotype has only a few counts. The rearrangement joins TRBV24-1 to TRBJ2-5, with 7 bases lining up with TRBD1. CDR3 size: 16 residues. Unmatched junction bases numbered 10, after V lost 2 bases and J lost 5 bases. Germline CDR1 is KGHDR and CDR2 is SFDVKD. The CDR3 sequence is CATSDWTPGGGETQYF. The DNA for the CDR3 is TGTGCCACCAGTGATTGGACCCCAGGGGGTGGGGAGACCCAGTACTTC.

This clonotype was observed a few times. The gene calls are TRBV4-3 and TRBJ2-3; no firm D call. The CDR3 loop spans 15 amino acids. Trimming shortened V by 0 bases and J by 3 bases, and 10 bases separated the two germline ends. CDR1 and CDR2 from the germline V gene are LGHNA and YSLEER. The CDR3 DNA sequence: TGCGCCAGCAGCCAAGATAGACTCGGGACAGATACGCAGTATTTT. Translated, it gives CASSQDRLGTDTQYF.